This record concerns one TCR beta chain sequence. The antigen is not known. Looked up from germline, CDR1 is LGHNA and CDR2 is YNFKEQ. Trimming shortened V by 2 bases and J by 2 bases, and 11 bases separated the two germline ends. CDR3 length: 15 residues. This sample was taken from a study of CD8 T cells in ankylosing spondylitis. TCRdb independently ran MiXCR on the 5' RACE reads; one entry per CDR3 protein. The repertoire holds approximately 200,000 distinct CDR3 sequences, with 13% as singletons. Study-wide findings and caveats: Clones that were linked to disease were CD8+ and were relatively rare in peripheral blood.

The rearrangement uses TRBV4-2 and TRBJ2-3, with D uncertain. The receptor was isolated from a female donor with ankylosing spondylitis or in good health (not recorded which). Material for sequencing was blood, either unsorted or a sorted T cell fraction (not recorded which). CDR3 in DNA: TGTGCCAGCAGCCAAAGCGACCCGGCCACAGATACGCAGTATTTT. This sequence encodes CASSQSDPATDTQYF.